This TCR beta chain was observed in a study of blood T cell repertoires in COVID-19. This table comes from immunoSEQ multiplex PCR, and its TCRdb copy is limited to in-frame clones, with some not included. The sample records over 130,000 clones, around 90% being singletons. The CDR3 is 15 residues long. With V trimmed by 5 bases and J by 4 bases, 4 bases remained unmatched. Germline V CDR1 and CDR2: SEHNR, FQNEAQ (reference sequence). The sequencing input was peripheral blood. V gene TRBV7-9 combines with J gene TRBJ2-2; 10 bases line up with TRBD1. The receptor was isolated from a human donor with COVID-19, enrolled during active disease. The donor label of this sample is uncertain. CDR3 sequence reads: CASSRRDRGTGELFF. The CDR3 region has the DNA TGTGCCAGCAGCCGACGGGACAGGGGCACCGGGGAGCTGTTTTTT.